Detailed here is one T cell receptor (beta chain). Only a few counts were recorded for this clonotype. This receptor's antigen is unknown. No base-level quality is on record; no much larger clone is a single base apart. This sample is part of a study of blood T cells in healthy people across ages (dated by TCRdb to the mid-2010s). About the full investigation: Template switching captured roughly one uniquely barcoded TCR beta cDNA molecule per two T cells in model experiments. To avoid experimental bias, donors of different ages were randomly spread across the sequencing lanes. To track age-related changes in TCR beta repertoire diversity, the study relied on deep sequencing normalized with unique cDNA molecular identifiers. For two donors (one aged 18 to 30 and one aged 80 or older), the study analyzed two additional independent replicas of 1 million unique cDNA reads from the same blood draw. Four age groups were formed from the donors: young (average roughly 15 years), middle-aged (approximately 41), aged (around 62) and long-lived (approximately 78). On the study overall, not on this receptor specifically: Observed TCR beta diversity correlated strongly with the percentage of naive T cells measured by flow cytometry. The long-lived group showed more naive CD4+ T cells, fewer expanded clones and increased TCR diversity than the aged group, suggesting age selection. Estimates of total diversity based on one million sequenced T cells were considered lower bounds and underestimates. Bulk unsorted PBMC profiling prevented conclusive comparison of naive and antigen-experienced compartments. Observed TCR beta diversity per million T cells fell roughly linearly with age, and a significant reduction was already apparent by age approximately 41. Donor CMV infection status was unknown, potentially confounding age-related changes in expanded clonotypes.

Receptors were amplified or captured by 5' RACE. This sample was sequenced with an Illumina HiSeq 2500. A second about 7 to 12 cycle PCR used a sample-barcoded 5' primer and a J-beta primer mix. A template-switch 5' adaptor carrying 12 random nucleotides introduced a unique molecular identifier onto each TCR beta cDNA molecule. Each sample yielded at least 2.5 million CDR3-containing paired-end reads. The Mint cDNA synthesis kit, primed by a TRBC-specific oligonucleotide, was used to synthesize first-strand cDNA from all RNA. Following uracil-DNA glycosylase treatment, all cDNA underwent a first 18-cycle PCR with the universal primers M1SS and BC2_uni_R. As for how the authors treated the data: For normalization, 1 million high-quality reads were randomly selected from each sample, with every read carrying a distinct molecular identifier. Reads sharing molecular identifiers were discarded rather than binned into consensus sequences. MiTCR, set to a Q25 quality threshold and the strictest error-elimination algorithm, was used for CDR3 identification, clonotype clustering and error correction. A nonparametric unseen species model with Euler transformation was used to estimate a lower bound on total TCR beta diversity. Clones were called with MiXCR by TCRdb after fastp trimmed the public reads at Q25, and only in-frame beta chains were retained. Each record represents a unique CDR3 protein, reported with the most common genes and DNA among its rows. What appears here as the V and J calls and clone size reflects TCRdb's work, not the paper's. The sample profile shows roughly 1,500,000 distinct CDR3 sequences; about 40% of them were found once. The top ten clonotypes cover around 8% of the sample.

Systemically healthy Caucasian individuals from Russia, 35 to 50 in total and aged roughly 6 to 90 years, were included as donors. Each donor gave roughly 9.5 milliliters of peripheral blood, collected into EDTA-treated Vacutainer tubes. Ficoll-Paque density-gradient centrifugation was used to isolate PBMCs, with at least 6.5 million per sample. Total RNA, at least 6 micrograms per sample, was extracted from PBMCs with Trizol reagent. For every donor, an aliquot of PBMCs went through flow cytometry to measure the percentages of naive CD45RAhigh/CD27high T cells. V and J lose 4 bases and 4 bases, and a span of 10 bases separates them. Including the terminal cysteine and phenylalanine, the CDR3 comprises 13 residues. Only the CDR3 DNA is retained, 39 bases long and in frame from the first base. CDR1 MNHEY and CDR2 SVGAGI were looked up in the germline V gene.

Sequenced material: blood. The chain is encoded by TRBV6-5 joined to TRBJ1-2; a confident D gene designation cannot be given. The clonotype comes from a woman between 18 and 29 years old in good health. This receptor has the CDR3 CASSSGARYGYTF. The nucleotide sequence is given as TGTGCCAGCAGTTCGGGTGCCCGCTATGGCTACACCTTC.